Each of the 10 T cell receptor beta chains below was sequenced from the same sample in a study of cytomegalovirus exposure and HLA in healthy donors. PCR employed 60 Vbeta and 13 Jbeta primers. Only in-frame clones appear in the TCRdb table, and some are missing; sequencing was by immunoSEQ multiplex PCR. The sample contains about 74,000 clones, around 70% of which appear only once. The sequenced sample consisted of PBMCs. The source is a woman aged 40 to 55 in good health and CMV-seropositive.

This clone was seen just once. V and J are TRBV20-1 and TRBJ1-2; D gene unclear. Germline CDR1 is DFQATT and CDR2 is SNEGSKA (reference sequence). V was cut by 5 bases and J by 4 bases, with 5 bases left in between. CDR3 length: 10 amino acids. The CDR3 sequence is CSAQSYGYTF. In DNA form, the CDR3 reads TGCAGTGCTCAGTCCTATGGCTACACCTTC.

The CDR3 protein is CSVEDDLEETQYF. The CDR3 region has the DNA TGCAGCGTTGAAGATGATCTAGAAGAGACCCAGTACTTC. J is TRBJ2-5 and V is TRBV29-1, with D unclear. Trimming shortened V by 0 bases and J by 3 bases, and 8 bases separated the two germline ends. The CDR3 has 13 residues. The germline CDR1 and CDR2 sequences are SQVTM and ANQGSEA. The full variable domain, completed using reference TRBV29-1 and TRBJ2-5, is SAVISQKPSRDICQRGTSLTIQCQVDSQVTMMFWYRQQPGQSLTLIATANQGSEATYESGFVIDKFPISRPNLTFSTLTVSNMSPEDSSIYLCSVEDDLEETQYFGPGTRLLVL.

This clone was observed a single time. This chain uses TRBV6-5 with TRBJ2-4; D might be TRBD1 (5 bases). Germline CDR1 is MNHEY and CDR2 is SVGAGI. The CDR3 covers 14 residues. V shed 5 bases and J shed 0 bases, with 8 bases lying between them. The CDR3 coding sequence is TGTGCCAGCAGTCCCCAGGGAGCCAAAAACATTCAGTACTTC. Its translation is CASSPQGAKNIQYF.

This clone came up a few times. This chain joins TRBV4-1 and TRBJ1-2, with TRBD1 identical over 9 bases. CDR3 length: 13 residues. The V and J ends lost 6 bases and 4 bases, in that order; junction bases with no gene match: 3. Germline lookup yields CDR1 MGHRA and CDR2 YSYEKL. CDR3 DNA: TGCGCCAGCAGGTCGGACAGGGGCTATGGCTACACCTTC. It translates to CASRSDRGYGYTF.

This rearrangement joins TRBV30 to TRBJ2-7; TRBD1 matches at 9 bases. The CDR3 spans 14 residues. Looked up from germline, CDR1 is GTSNPN and CDR2 is SVGIG (reference sequence). With V trimmed by 1 base and J by 5 bases, 6 bases remained unmatched. CDR3 protein: CAWSGDRVVNEQYF. As DNA, the CDR3 is TGTGCCTGGAGTGGGGACAGGGTGGTCAACGAGCAGTACTTC.

In its sample, this clone was seen a few times. The chain recombines TRBV5-1 with TRBJ1-1, with D possibly matching TRBD1 (5 bases). Trimming left V 2 bases short and J 5 bases short, with 16 bases between. This CDR3 has 15 residues. CDR1 is SGHRS and CDR2 is YFSETQ in the germline V gene. The CDR3 DNA is TGCGCCAGCAGCTTTGGATCGGCAGGGAAGACTGAAGCTTTCTTT. This translates into CASSFGSAGKTEAFF.

V and J are TRBV10-2 and TRBJ2-3; TRBD2 agrees at 11 bases. Losses at the gene ends were 6 bases for V and 6 bases for J; bases not matched to a gene: 2. This CDR3 comprises 13 residues. Germline CDR1 reads WSHSY; CDR2 reads SAAADI. The chain's CDR3 is CASRLAGEDTQYF. In DNA form, the CDR3 reads TGCGCCAGCAGACTAGCGGGAGAGGATACGCAGTATTTT.

The chain links TRBV30 to TRBJ1-2; 7 nucleotides line up with TRBD1. Per germline, CDR1 GTSNPN and CDR2 SVGIG (reference sequence). There are 13 residues in the CDR3. V trimming: 4 bases; J trimming: 8 bases; junction bases outside the gene matches: 10. CDR3 in DNA: TGTGCCTGGATCGGACAGGCGGGGCTGGGCTACACCTTC. Encoded protein: CAWIGQAGLGYTF.

Here the CDR3 reads CASSPTGGEGNQPQHF. In DNA, the CDR3 is TGTGCCAGCTCCCCGACAGGGGGCGAGGGGAATCAGCCCCAGCATTTT. The chain couples TRBV18 to TRBJ1-5; 10 bases agree with TRBD1. Per the germline V gene, CDR1 is KGHSH and CDR2 is LQKENI. V lost 6 bases, J lost 4 bases, and 9 bases stayed unmatched. There are 16 residues in the CDR3. Variable domain in full (rest from reference TRBV18 and TRBJ1-5): NAGVMQNPRHLVRRRGQEARLRCSPMKGHSHVYWYRQLPEEGLKFMVYLQKENIIDESGMPKERFSAEFPKEGPSILRIQQVVRGDSAAYFCASSPTGGEGNQPQHFGDGTRLSIL.

For the CDR3, the DNA is TGTGCCAGTACAACAGGGATTGGAAACACCATATATTTT. Residues: CASTTGIGNTIYF. The chain has TRBV19 and TRBJ1-3, with D possibly matching TRBD1 (6 bases). The CDR3 spans 13 residues. V was pared by 7 bases and J by 3 bases, with 10 bases between. Germline CDR1 and CDR2: LNHDA and SQIVND (reference sequence).